This T cell receptor beta chain was captured by sequencing in a study of T-cell memory formation after mild COVID-19. Regarding the study as a whole: A balance of CD4 and CD8 characterized clones contracting day 15 to 85, whereas later expanders leaned CD4+. Largely, contracting CD4+ clones fell within CM and EM, and contracting CD8+ clones within EMRA.

TCRdb reprocessed the 5' RACE reads with MiXCR, giving one entry per CDR3 protein. Among 470,000 or so distinct CDR3 sequences listed, approximately 19% were seen once. About this clonotype: Its antigen is not identified.

The V gene lost 5 bases and the J gene lost 1 base, with 14 bases spanning the gap. Germline V gives CDR1 LNHDA, CDR2 SQIVND (reference sequence). This CDR3 region has 15 residues. Sequenced sample: PBMCs or a T cell subset sorted from them (not recorded which). This sequence was found in a man aged 18 to 29 who had mild COVID-19 (a few samples of this study predate the infection). Cell type and time point are not known. The chain joins TRBV19 to TRBJ1-1; D is perhaps TRBD1 (5 bases). CDR3 region: CASSSIRDGNTEAFF. The CDR3 coding sequence is TGTGCCAGTAGTTCTATCCGGGACGGGAACACTGAAGCTTTCTTT.